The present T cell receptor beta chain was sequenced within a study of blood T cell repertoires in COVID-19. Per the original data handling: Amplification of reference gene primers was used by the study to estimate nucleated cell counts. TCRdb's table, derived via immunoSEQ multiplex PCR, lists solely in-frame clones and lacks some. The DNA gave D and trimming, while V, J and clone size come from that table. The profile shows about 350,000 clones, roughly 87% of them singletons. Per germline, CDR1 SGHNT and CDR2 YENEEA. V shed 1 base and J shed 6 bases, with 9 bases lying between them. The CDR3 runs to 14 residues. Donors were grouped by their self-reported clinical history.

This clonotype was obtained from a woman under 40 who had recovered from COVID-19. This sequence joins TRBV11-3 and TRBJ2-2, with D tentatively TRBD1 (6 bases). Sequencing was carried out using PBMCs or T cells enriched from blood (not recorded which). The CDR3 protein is CASSLVSGAGELFF. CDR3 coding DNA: TGTGCCAGCAGCTTAGTATCAGGGGCCGGGGAGCTGTTTTTT.